Listed here is a single T cell receptor beta chain. This sample is drawn from a study of blood T cell repertoires in COVID-19. For the study at large: Acute-phase and convalescent COVID-19 samples originated in the United States, Italy and Spain. T cells, B-cell-depleted T cells, or PBMCs supplied cDNA or gDNA.

Authors' processing steps: For nucleated cells, counts were estimated from reference gene primer amplification. Produced via immunoSEQ multiplex PCR; TCRdb's table is partial and in-frame only. The V and J calls and clone size come from that table; D and trimming were worked out from the DNA. The sample consists of about 90,000 clones, roughly 90% of them appearing once. V lost 0 bases and J 4 bases, leaving 19 bases between the germline ends. This CDR3 has 18 amino acids. In germline, CDR1 is MGHRA, CDR2 YSYEKL. The sequence came from a man older than 75 with acute or convalescent COVID-19. V is TRBV4-1 and J is TRBJ2-1; possibly TRBD2 for D (5 bases). The material sequenced was peripheral blood. This CDR3 is CASSQEDLGSGSYNEQFF. CDR3 coding DNA: TGCGCCAGCAGCCAAGAGGATCTCGGCAGCGGATCTTACAATGAGCAGTTCTTC.